Shown below are 2 T cell receptor beta chains from a single sample sequenced in a study of OX40 agonist ivuxolimab in advanced cancers. Profiled with immunoSEQ multiplex PCR; TCRdb holds only in-frame clones, not every one. The table records roughly 92,000 clones, under 85% of them present only once. Sequenced here: CD4+ or CD8+ T cells sorted from blood, sampled in a trial of the OX40 agonist ivuxolimab. The receptors shown here come from an adult with an advanced solid tumor such as melanoma, head and neck, liver or kidney cancer.

The gene calls are TRBV11-2 and TRBJ1-2, with 10 bases matching TRBD1. The CDR3 totals 17 residues. CDR1 and CDR2 from the germline V gene are SGHAT and FQNNGV. The V segment lost 5 bases and the J segment 6 bases; nucleotides outside the gene matches: 15. CDR3 loop: CASSPVPYRTGGDGYTF. The DNA of the CDR3 is TGTGCCAGCAGCCCCGTCCCTTACCGGACAGGGGGGGATGGCTACACCTTC.

The chain uses TRBV4-2 and TRBJ2-7; 11 bases fit TRBD2. J lost 4 bases, V lost 3 bases, and 8 bases had no gene match. The CDR3 is 16 amino acids. Germline CDR1 reads LGHNA; CDR2 reads YNFKEQ. CDR3 coding DNA: TGTGCCAGCAGCCACTCTCTTACTAGCGGGAGTTACGAGCAGTACTTC. This translates into CASSHSLTSGSYEQYF.